Given below is one T cell receptor beta chain in context. The antigen remains undetermined. CDR3 size: 14 residues. The V gene lost 2 bases and the J gene lost 1 base, with 6 bases spanning the gap. The germline V gene has CDR1 SNHLY and CDR2 FYNNEI. Sequencing used immunoSEQ multiplex PCR; TCRdb keeps in-frame clones, though not all of them. The table has approximately 100,000 clones, 85% to 90% seen once. The data were obtained in a study of T cell responses to AZD1222 COVID-19 vaccine. Study-wide results and limits: White British donors predominated, females outnumbered males, and clonal diversity was possibly underestimated. Among vaccine-associated CD4 TCRs, coverage spanned spike, with dominance at 160-218 and 743-854. Spike-specific TCR breadth and depth were elevated following two AZD1222 doses. The repertoires were collected only after the peak T cell response.

This clonotype originated in an adult in good health. The input for sequencing was peripheral blood, taken on day 0 of AZD1222 vaccination. The chain recombines TRBV2 with TRBJ1-5; D is ambiguous. The CDR3 is CASSENISNQPQHF. The CDR3 region has the DNA TGTGCCAGCAGTGAAAATATCAGCAATCAGCCCCAGCATTTT.